The 25 T cell receptor beta chains below all came from one sample that was sequenced in a study of early T cells in non-severe SARS-CoV-2 infection. In TCRdb, the 5' RACE reads were re-called with MiXCR into one record per CDR3 protein. The table shows about 19,000 distinct CDR3 sequences, with over 4% occurring only once. The sequencing input was whole blood. The origin of the receptors is an adult who was a healthcare worker with PCR-confirmed SARS-CoV-2 infection or an uninfected control (not recorded which).

This clonotype was detected many times. The genes are TRBV6-1 and TRBJ2-2, with D possibly being TRBD2 (6 bases). The CDR3 consists of 14 residues. The germline CDR1 and CDR2 sequences are MNHNS and SASEGT. The ends were cut back, 4 bases at V and 4 bases at J, with 10 bases in the middle. This CDR3 is CASSVQEGTGELFF. The DNA of the CDR3 is TGTGCCAGCAGTGTACAGGAGGGCACCGGGGAGCTGTTTTTT.

This clonotype was seen at least ten times. The J gene is TRBJ2-7, the V gene TRBV27; 8 nucleotides match TRBD1. This CDR3 is 14 amino acids long. Germline loops: CDR1 MNHEY, CDR2 SMNVEV (reference sequence). Losses at the gene ends were 5 bases for V and 5 bases for J; bases not matched to a gene: 8. DNA of the CDR3: TGTGCCAGCAGTCGTTGGACAGGGAACCACGAGCAGTACTTC. It yields the protein CASSRWTGNHEQYF.

The sample holds many counts of this clonotype. This sequence joins TRBV14 and TRBJ1-3, with D tentatively TRBD1 (5 bases). The germline V and J ends were trimmed by 0 bases and 0 bases, with 18 bases remaining between them. CDR1 is SGHDN, CDR2 FVKESK, per germline. The CDR3 runs 19 residues. Written as DNA, the CDR3 is TGTGCCAGCAGCCAAGACCTCCGGGACCCAGTATCCTCTGGAAACACCATATATTTT. This gives the protein CASSQDLRDPVSSGNTIYF.

This clonotype qualifies as medium-sized. The genes are TRBV10-2 and TRBJ1-1; D gene unclear. Germline lookup yields CDR1 WSHSY and CDR2 SAAADI. The CDR3 has 14 residues. Trimming cost V 0 bases and J 3 bases, with 8 bases left between them. The CDR3 region is CASSESSGHTEAFF. The DNA of the CDR3 is TGCGCCAGCAGTGAGTCGAGCGGACACACTGAAGCTTTCTTT.

This clonotype was recorded at least ten times. CDR3 region: CASSLAVGTRWGYTF. The DNA for the CDR3 is TGTGCCAGCAGCTTAGCGGTGGGGACGAGATGGGGCTACACCTTC. The rearrangement joins TRBV7-2 to TRBJ1-2; possibly TRBD1 for D (5 bases). Germline V gene sequence: CDR1 SGHTA, CDR2 FQGNSA. This CDR3 comprises 15 residues. V was trimmed by 0 bases and J by 8 bases, leaving 16 bases between them. Drawing the rest from reference TRBV7-2 and TRBJ1-2, the complete variable domain is GAGVSQSPSNKVTEKGKDVELRCDPISGHTALYWYRQSLGQGLEFLIYFQGNSAPDKSGLPSDRFSAERTGGSVSTLTIQRTQQEDSAVYLCASSLAVGTRWGYTFGSGTRLTVV.

This clonotype has ten or more counts. The chain employs TRBV25-1 and TRBJ1-2; TRBD1 is a possible D gene (5 bases). Per the germline V gene, CDR1 is MGHDK and CDR2 is SYGVNS. Trimming removed 2 bases from V and 7 bases from J, with 8 bases in between. The CDR3 contains 12 residues. CDR3 amino acids: CASSEGTSGYTF. CDR3 nucleotide sequence: TGTGCCAGCAGTGAAGGGACGTCTGGCTACACCTTC.

In its sample, this clonotype was seen many times. The CDR3 loop reads CASSMTGGADGYTF. The DNA for the CDR3 is TGCGCCAGCAGCATGACAGGGGGCGCGGATGGCTACACCTTC. The chain recombines TRBV5-1 with TRBJ1-2; TRBD1 agrees at 10 bases. The CDR3 has 14 residues. The ends lost 4 bases at V and 6 bases at J; junction bases unmatched: 6. In germline, CDR1 is SGHRS, CDR2 YFSETQ.

This clonotype has at least ten counts. This chain connects TRBV5-1 to TRBJ1-2; possible D gene TRBD1, 6 bases. Germline V gene lookup returns CDR1 SGHRS and CDR2 YFSETQ. This CDR3 is 16 amino acids long. V dropped 4 bases and J dropped 1 base, with 17 bases sitting between them. The CDR3 reads CASSPTIGQNNYGYTF. In DNA form, the CDR3 reads TGCGCCAGCAGCCCGACCATAGGACAGAATAACTATGGCTACACCTTC.

This clonotype was seen many times. The chain has TRBV29-1 and TRBJ1-1; TRBD1 aligns across 9 bases. This CDR3 spans 14 amino acids. CDR1 SQVTM and CDR2 ANQGSEA come from the germline V gene. V was clipped by 6 bases and J by 4 bases; unmatched bases: 9. CDR3: CSVVRTGGVTEAFF. CDR3 DNA sequence: TGCAGCGTCGTACGAACAGGGGGCGTCACTGAAGCTTTCTTT.

This clonotype was detected many times. The chain combines TRBV7-9 with TRBJ2-7; TRBD2 agrees at 8 bases. This CDR3 is 13 amino acids long. Trimming at V came to 5 bases and at J to 7 bases, leaving 7 bases not matched to a gene. CDR1 SEHNR and CDR2 FQNEAQ come from the germline V gene (reference sequence). CDR3 coding DNA: TGTGCCAGCAGCAAAGCGGGGGAAGTGGAGCAGTACTTC. It translates to CASSKAGEVEQYF.

This clonotype was seen ten or more times. The chain carries TRBV4-3 and TRBJ1-2; 9 positions match TRBD1. The CDR3 spans 15 residues. Germline V gene sequence: CDR1 LGHNA, CDR2 YSLEER. J gave up 5 bases and V 4 bases, and 8 bases lay outside the gene matches. CDR3: CASSLGTGLAYGYTF. The CDR3 nucleotides are TGCGCCAGCAGCCTAGGGACAGGGTTGGCATATGGCTACACCTTC.

This clonotype was observed at least ten times. V gene TRBV6-1 combines with J gene TRBJ2-7; D is uncertain. CDR1 is MNHNS and CDR2 is SASEGT in the germline V gene. The V and J ends lost 5 bases and 4 bases respectively, with 12 bases between them. The CDR3 is 13 amino acids. CDR3 nucleotide sequence: TGTGCCAGCAGTTCAGGCAGGATTTACGAGCAGTACTTC. Encoded protein: CASSSGRIYEQYF.

The sample holds many counts of this clonotype. The chain has TRBV4-2 and TRBJ2-6; the match to TRBD1 covers 8 bases. Unmatched junction bases numbered 1, after V lost 4 bases and J lost 2 bases. The germline V gene has CDR1 LGHNA and CDR2 YNFKEQ. The CDR3 consists of 15 residues. The CDR3 reads CASSPDRAGANVLTF. The CDR3 DNA reads as TGTGCCAGCAGCCCGGACAGGGCTGGGGCCAACGTCCTGACTTTC.

The chain is built from TRBV9 and TRBJ1-6; no definite D call. Germline CDR1 reads SGDLS; CDR2 reads YYNGEE. The CDR3 extends over 16 amino acids. V lost 2 bases and J 0 bases, leaving 9 bases between the germline ends. The CDR3 DNA is TGTGCCAGCAGCGTTGACTCGAGCTCCTATAATTCACCCCTCCACTTT. Translated: CASSVDSSSYNSPLHF.

V usage is TRBV11-2 and J usage is TRBJ2-5; D perhaps matches TRBD2 (6 bases). Looked up from germline, CDR1 is SGHAT and CDR2 is FQNNGV. The CDR3 has 13 residues. Trimming cost V 5 bases and J 1 base, with 8 bases left between them. This CDR3 is CASSPGVQETQYF. The CDR3 DNA sequence: TGTGCCAGCAGCCCGGGAGTCCAAGAGACCCAGTACTTC.

This clonotype is medium-sized within its sample. V gene TRBV6-2 or TRBV6-3 combines with J gene TRBJ1-1; no clear D. The germline V gene encodes CDR1 MNHEY and CDR2 SVGEGT. Trimming removed 6 bases from V and 1 base from J, with 9 bases in between. The CDR3 is made up of 13 amino acids. The CDR3 region is CASSQSENTEAFF. The CDR3 DNA reads as TGTGCCAGCAGCCAGTCTGAGAACACTGAAGCTTTCTTT.

At least ten counts were recorded for this clonotype. This chain joins TRBV7-2 and TRBJ1-2; D not resolved. Germline values: CDR1 SGHTA, CDR2 FQGNSA. CDR3 length equals 14 residues. Deletions cut 0 bases from V and 0 bases from J, with 5 bases between. The CDR3, as DNA: TGTGCCAGCAGCTTAGCGCCTGCTAACTATGGCTACACCTTC. It yields the protein CASSLAPANYGYTF.

The sample holds a few counts of this clonotype. The chain couples TRBV6-2 or TRBV6-3 to TRBJ1-1, with TRBD1 identical over 9 bases. The junction had 12 bases not matched to a gene; V was cut back by 7 bases and J by 0 bases. The CDR3 has 17 residues. From germline, CDR1 is MNHEY and CDR2 SVGEGT. The CDR3 nucleotides are TGTGCCAGCACCTCGACAGGGGGTCGCCTCTTGAACACTGAAGCTTTCTTT. Its translation: CASTSTGGRLLNTEAFF.

This clonotype showed up many times. The chain links TRBV5-6 to TRBJ1-3; D is unresolved. Per germline, CDR1 SGHDT and CDR2 YYEEEE. This CDR3 comprises 13 residues. V lost 4 bases, J lost 9 bases, and 14 bases lay in between. In nucleotides, the CDR3 is TGTGCCAGCAGCGTAGGCCGGCCGGGCACCATATATTTT. This gives the protein CASSVGRPGTIYF. Looking up the rest from reference TRBV5-6 and TRBJ1-3 gives the full variable domain: DAGVTQSPTHLIKTRGQQVTLRCSPKSGHDTVSWYQQALGQGPQFIFQYYEEEERQRGNFPDRFSGHQFPNYSSELNVNALLLGDSALYLCASSVGRPGTIYFGEGSWLTVV.

This clonotype appeared many times. The chain combines TRBV5-4 with TRBJ1-1, with a tentative D call TRBD1 (5 bases). This CDR3 contains 17 residues. Between the trimmed V and J ends, which lost 5 bases and 3 bases, there was a span of 23 bases. The germline V gene encodes CDR1 SGHNT and CDR2 YYREEE (reference sequence). The CDR3 coding sequence is TGTGCCAGCAGAGGGGCAGGGAAGAGGAGTGGGGACACTGAAGCTTTCTTT. This encodes CASRGAGKRSGDTEAFF.

There are many counts of this clonotype. The rearrangement uses TRBV25-1 and TRBJ2-3; D is possibly TRBD1 (5 bases). V shed 3 bases and J shed 4 bases, with 14 bases lying between them. Germline CDR1 reads MGHDK; CDR2 reads SYGVNS. The CDR3 consists of 15 residues. Here the CDR3 reads CASSDRKGVADTQYF. As DNA, the CDR3 is TGTGCCAGCAGTGATCGCAAAGGGGTGGCAGATACGCAGTATTTT. Variable domain in full (rest from reference TRBV25-1 and TRBJ2-3): EADIYQTPRYLVIGTGKKITLECSQTMGHDKMYWYQQDPGMELHLIHYSYGVNSTEKGDLSSESTVSRIRTEHFPLTLESARPSHTSQYLCASSDRKGVADTQYFGPGTRLTVL.

This clonotype appeared a few times. The gene calls are TRBV6-2 or TRBV6-3 and TRBJ2-3; D tentatively reads TRBD1 or TRBD2 (6 bases each). CDR1 is MNHEY, CDR2 SVGEGT, per germline. The CDR3 has 15 residues. Trimming pared 0 bases from V and 4 bases from J, leaving 11 bases between. Here the CDR3 DNA reads TGTGCCAGCAGTTACTCGAAGGGGGGACCAGATACGCAGTATTTT. Its protein product is CASSYSKGGPDTQYF.

This clonotype was counted ten times or more. The chain employs TRBV19 and TRBJ1-5, with D possibly matching TRBD1 (5 bases). Germline V gene lookup returns CDR1 LNHDA and CDR2 SQIVND (reference sequence). There are 15 residues in the CDR3. Trimming stripped 6 bases from V and 2 bases from J, with 14 bases between. The CDR3 nucleotides read TGTGCCAGTAGCCAAGGGGTTAATGGCAATCAGCCCCAGCATTTT. Residues: CASSQGVNGNQPQHF.

This clonotype was detected a few times. The chain combines TRBV12-3 or TRBV12-4 with TRBJ2-7; 10 bases fit TRBD1. V dropped 8 bases and J dropped 1; count of bases not matched to a gene: 5. The CDR3 runs 14 residues. The CDR3 sequence: CASRDRGLSYEQYF. DNA for the CDR3: TGTGCCAGCCGGGACAGGGGCCTATCCTACGAGCAGTACTTC.

In regard to this clonotype: A much larger clone differs from this one at a single base, so this may be a read error. The chain carries TRBV7-9 and TRBJ2-1; TRBD2 matches at 10 bases. Germline-derived CDR1 and CDR2 are SEHNR and FQNEAQ (reference sequence). There are 16 residues in the CDR3. V lost 8 bases to trimming and J lost 11 bases; unmatched junction nucleotides: 18. CDR3 DNA: TGTGCCAGCTCCGAAGCCCGGCTAGCGGGGGAGGGTAAGCAGTTCTTC. Translation gives CASSEARLAGEGKQFF. Supplemented by reference TRBV7-9 and TRBJ2-1, the full variable domain reads DTGVSQNPRHKITKRGQNVTFRCDPISEHNRLYWYRQTLGQGPEFLTYFQNEAQLEKSRLLSDRFSAERPKGSFSTLEIQRTEQGDSAMYLCASSEARLAGEGKQFFGPGTRLTVL.